The T cell receptor beta chain described here comes from a study of blood T cell repertoires in COVID-19. Study context: Acute-phase and convalescent COVID-19 samples originated in the United States, Italy and Spain. The analysed material was cDNA or gDNA that came from T cells, B-cell-depleted T cells, or PBMCs.

Original data processing: Amplification with reference gene primers provided the estimates of nucleated cell counts. Sequencing was performed with immunoSEQ multiplex PCR; in TCRdb, only in-frame clones are kept and a portion is missing. That table is the source of V, J and clone size, and D and trimming were worked out from the DNA. The sample has 200,000 or so clones; approximately 81% are singletons. The CDR3 has 15 amino acids. The V end was cut by 3 bases, the J end by 4 bases, with 10 bases between. The germline CDR1 and CDR2 sequences are KGHSH and LQKENI. The TCR was taken from a woman older than 75 with acute or convalescent COVID-19. The genes are TRBV18 and TRBJ1-6; weak D call: TRBD1 (5 bases). Sequenced material: peripheral blood. CDR3 amino acids: CASSPAGQYNSPLHF. The CDR3 nucleotides are TGTGCCAGCTCACCGGCAGGGCAGTATAATTCACCCCTCCACTTT.